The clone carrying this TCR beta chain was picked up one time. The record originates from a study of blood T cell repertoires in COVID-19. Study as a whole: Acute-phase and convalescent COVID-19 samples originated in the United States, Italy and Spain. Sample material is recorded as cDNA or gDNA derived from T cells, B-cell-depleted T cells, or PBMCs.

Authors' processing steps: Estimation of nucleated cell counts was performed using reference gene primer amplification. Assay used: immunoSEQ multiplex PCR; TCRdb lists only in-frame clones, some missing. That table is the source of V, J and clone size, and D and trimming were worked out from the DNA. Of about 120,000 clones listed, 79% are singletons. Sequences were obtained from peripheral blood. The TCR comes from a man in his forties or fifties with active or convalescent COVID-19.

The CDR3: CASSFGGATDTQYF. The CDR3 bases are TGTGCCAGCAGTTTCGGGGGGGCCACAGATACGCAGTATTTT. The V gene is TRBV27, the J gene TRBJ2-3; the match to TRBD2 covers 8 bases. The germline V gene has CDR1 MNHEY and CDR2 SMNVEV (reference sequence). V was clipped by 3 bases and J by 2 bases; unmatched bases: 1. This CDR3 is built from 14 residues.